What follows describes a single T cell receptor (beta chain). Authors' analysis steps: Using reference gene primer amplification, nucleated cell counts were estimated. Method: immunoSEQ multiplex PCR; TCRdb's copy keeps in-frame clones and lacks some. The DNA was the basis for D and trimming; V, J and clone size are from that table. The data contain around 26,000 clones, around nine tenths of them singletons. CDR1 and CDR2 from the germline V gene are SGHRS and YFSETQ. The CDR3 runs 15 residues. J was trimmed by 3 bases and V by 3 bases; bases with no gene match: 3. These data originate in a study of blood T cell repertoires in COVID-19. Whole-study context: Acute and convalescent COVID-19 specimens originated in the United States, Italy and Spain. PBMCs, B-cell-depleted T cells, or T cells were the source of the cDNA or gDNA that made up the material.

Sequenced material: peripheral blood. V gene TRBV5-1 combines with J gene TRBJ2-1; 10 bases line up with TRBD2. The receptor was isolated from a human donor in a cohort sampled during active COVID-19. CDR3 loop: CASSSSGGIYNEQFF. CDR3 DNA sequence: TGCGCCAGCAGCTCTAGCGGGGGCATCTACAATGAGCAGTTCTTC.